The present T cell receptor (beta chain) was sequenced within a study of blood T cell repertoires in COVID-19. This clone was observed a few times. Germline V gene sequence: CDR1 LNHDA, CDR2 SQIVND (reference sequence). The CDR3 runs 15 residues. V lost 3 bases and J lost 9; bases outside the gene matches: 13. Two consecutive negative NP/OP PCR tests, clearance, or resolved symptoms defined Cohort 3 recovery. Per the original data handling: How many nucleated cells were present was estimated from reference gene primer amplification. Measured with immunoSEQ multiplex PCR; TCRdb has only the in-frame clones, and not every one. V, J and clone size were drawn from that table, and D and trimming were deduced from the DNA. The profile covers 150,000 to 200,000 clones, with around four fifths appearing a single time and 15% to 20% taken by the ten largest.

The rearrangement joins TRBV19 to TRBJ2-7; 8 bases align to TRBD1. The material sequenced was PBMCs or T cells enriched from blood (not recorded which). This receptor was obtained from a woman between 50 and 59 years old who had recovered from COVID-19. The CDR3 DNA is TGTGCCAGTAGTATCTCGACAGGGGAACGAGTTGTGCAGTACTTC. Translation gives CASSISTGERVVQYF.